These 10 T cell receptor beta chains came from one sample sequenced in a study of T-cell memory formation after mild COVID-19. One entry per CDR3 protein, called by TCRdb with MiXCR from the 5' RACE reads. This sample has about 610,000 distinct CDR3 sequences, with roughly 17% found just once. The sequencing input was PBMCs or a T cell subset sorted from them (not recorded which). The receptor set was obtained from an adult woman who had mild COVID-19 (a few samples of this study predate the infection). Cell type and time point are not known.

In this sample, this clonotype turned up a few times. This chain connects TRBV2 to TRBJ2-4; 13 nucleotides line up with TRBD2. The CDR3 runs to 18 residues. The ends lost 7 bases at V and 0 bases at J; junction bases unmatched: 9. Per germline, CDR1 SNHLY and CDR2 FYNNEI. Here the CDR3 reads CASKLGLAGALAKNIQYF. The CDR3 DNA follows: TGTGCCAGCAAGCTAGGACTAGCGGGGGCCCTAGCCAAAAACATTCAGTACTTC.

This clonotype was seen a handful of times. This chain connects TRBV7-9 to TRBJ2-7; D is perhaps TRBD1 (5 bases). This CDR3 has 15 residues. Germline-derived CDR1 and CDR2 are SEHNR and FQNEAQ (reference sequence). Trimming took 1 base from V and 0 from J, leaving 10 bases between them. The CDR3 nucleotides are TGTGCCAGCAGCTTAGAGGCCAGGGCCTCCTACGAGCAGTACTTC. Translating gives CASSLEARASYEQYF.

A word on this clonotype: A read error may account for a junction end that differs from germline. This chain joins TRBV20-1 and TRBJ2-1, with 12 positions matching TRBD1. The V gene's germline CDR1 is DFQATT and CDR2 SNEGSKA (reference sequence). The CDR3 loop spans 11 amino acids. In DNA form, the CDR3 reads TGCAGTGGAACGAAGGGACAGGGGGCGTTGTTC. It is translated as CSGTKGQGALF.

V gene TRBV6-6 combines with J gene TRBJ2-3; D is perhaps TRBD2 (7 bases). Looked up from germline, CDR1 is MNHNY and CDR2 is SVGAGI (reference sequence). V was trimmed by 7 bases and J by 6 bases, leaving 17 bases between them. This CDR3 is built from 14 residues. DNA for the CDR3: TGTGCCAGCACCCGGGGGGCCACCGCGGATACGCAGTATTTT. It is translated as CASTRGATADTQYF.

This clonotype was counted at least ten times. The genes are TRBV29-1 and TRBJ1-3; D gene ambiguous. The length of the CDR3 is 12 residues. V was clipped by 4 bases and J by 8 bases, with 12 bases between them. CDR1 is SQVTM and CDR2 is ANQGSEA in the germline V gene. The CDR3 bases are TGCAGCGTTGTATCGTTGGGTGACACCATATATTTT. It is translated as CSVVSLGDTIYF.

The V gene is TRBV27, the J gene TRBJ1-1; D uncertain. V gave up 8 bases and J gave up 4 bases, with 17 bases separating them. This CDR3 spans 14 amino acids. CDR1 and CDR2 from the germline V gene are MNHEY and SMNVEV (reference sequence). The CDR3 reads CASLGKQRGTEAFF. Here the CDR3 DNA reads TGTGCCAGCCTCGGTAAGCAGAGAGGCACTGAAGCTTTCTTT.

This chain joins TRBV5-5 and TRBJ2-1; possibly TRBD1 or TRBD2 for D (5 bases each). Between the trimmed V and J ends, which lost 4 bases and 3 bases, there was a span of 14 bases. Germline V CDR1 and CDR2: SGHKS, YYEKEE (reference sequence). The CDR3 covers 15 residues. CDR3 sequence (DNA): TGTGCCAGCAGCCTATGGGACCCGAACTACAATGAGCAGTTCTTC. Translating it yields CASSLWDPNYNEQFF.

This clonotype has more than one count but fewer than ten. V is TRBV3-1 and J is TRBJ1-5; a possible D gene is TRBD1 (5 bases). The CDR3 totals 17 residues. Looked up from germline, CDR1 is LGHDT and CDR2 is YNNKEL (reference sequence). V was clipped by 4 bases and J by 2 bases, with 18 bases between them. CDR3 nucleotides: TGTGCCAGCAGCCCCGGTCGTTGGGCAGGGCGCAATCAGCCCCAGCATTTT. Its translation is CASSPGRWAGRNQPQHF.

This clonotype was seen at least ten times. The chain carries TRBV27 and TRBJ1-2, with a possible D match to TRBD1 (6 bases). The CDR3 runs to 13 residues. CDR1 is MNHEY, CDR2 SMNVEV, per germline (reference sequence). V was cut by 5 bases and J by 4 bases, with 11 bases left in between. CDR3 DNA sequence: TGTGCCAGCAGTCTGACAGGCTCCTATGGCTACACCTTC. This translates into CASSLTGSYGYTF.

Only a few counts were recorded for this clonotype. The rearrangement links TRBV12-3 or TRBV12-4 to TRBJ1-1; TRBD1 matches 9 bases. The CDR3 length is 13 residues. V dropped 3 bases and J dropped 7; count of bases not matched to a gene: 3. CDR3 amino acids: CASSFGDRDEAFF. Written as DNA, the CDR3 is TGTGCCAGCAGTTTCGGGGACAGGGATGAAGCTTTCTTT.